This record covers a single TCR beta chain. Antigen: not known. These data come from a study of CXCR3-negative and CXCR3-positive naive CD8 T cells. Study as a whole: Each library held about 1.5 +/- 0.3 million TRB reads, 130 million to 150 million in total.

The length of the CDR3 is 17 residues. Germline CDR1 and CDR2: SEHNR and FQNEAQ (reference sequence). Study findings and constraints: Diversity was high in both naive subsets and much lower in memory cells. Within a donor, both naive subsets shared TRBV-TRBJ usage, unlike memory cells. Against CXCR3-negative naive cells, CXCR3-positive naive cells showed more hydrophobic TRB CDR3s.

Naive CD8+ T cells carried a CD45RO-CCR7+CD27+CD95- phenotype. The libraries of TRB cDNA were constructed through 5' RACE using UMI labels. From the 5' RACE reads, TCRdb lists one entry per CDR3 protein and no DNA. The listing records about 84,000 distinct CDR3 sequences. V is TRBV7-9 and J is TRBJ2-1; with no DNA, the TCRdb D assignment of TRBD1 cannot be verified. Sequenced input: naive CXCR3+ CD8+ T cells from blood. Sample subset: CD45RO-CCR7+CD27+CD95- naive CD8+ T cells expressing CXCR3 (TNR3+). This receptor was identified in a human donor in good health. Some clones in this sample may be carry-over from other donors' samples. CDR3 protein: CASTSSHYGTGENEQFF. Using reference TRBV7-9 and TRBJ2-1 for the parts outside the CDR3, the full variable domain is DTGVSQNPRHKITKRGQNVTFRCDPISEHNRLYWYRQTLGQGPEFLTYFQNEAQLEKSRLLSDRFSAERPKGSFSTLEIQRTEQGDSAMYLCASTSSHYGTGENEQFFGPGTRLTVL.